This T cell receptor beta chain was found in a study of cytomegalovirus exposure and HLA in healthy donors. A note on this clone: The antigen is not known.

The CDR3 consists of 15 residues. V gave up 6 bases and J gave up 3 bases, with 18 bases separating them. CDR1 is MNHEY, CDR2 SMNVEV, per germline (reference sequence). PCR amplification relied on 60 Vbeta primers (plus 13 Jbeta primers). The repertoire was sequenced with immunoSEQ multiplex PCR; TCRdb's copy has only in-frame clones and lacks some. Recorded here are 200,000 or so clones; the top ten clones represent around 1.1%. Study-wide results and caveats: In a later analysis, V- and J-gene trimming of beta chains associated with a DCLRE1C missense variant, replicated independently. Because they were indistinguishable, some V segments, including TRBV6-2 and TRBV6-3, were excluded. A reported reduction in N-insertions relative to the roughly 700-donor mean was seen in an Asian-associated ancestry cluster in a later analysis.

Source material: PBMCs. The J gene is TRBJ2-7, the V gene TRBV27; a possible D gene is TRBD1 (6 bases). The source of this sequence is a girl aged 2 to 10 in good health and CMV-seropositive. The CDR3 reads CASSSWGRFGYEQYF. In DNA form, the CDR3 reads TGTGCCAGCAGCTCTTGGGGGCGGTTCGGCTACGAGCAGTACTTC.